This record looks at one T cell receptor (beta chain) sequence and its context. Antigen: not known. CFSE-labeled sorted T cells met regulatory or mature dendritic cells for four to five days. CD4+ or CD8+ T cells were sorted as naive CD45RA+ or memory CD45RO+. This sample is part of a study of regulatory dendritic cells for organ transplantation. Germline V gene data show CDR1 as SGHNT and CDR2 as YENEEA. V shed 6 bases and J 4 bases; nucleotides not matched to a gene: 2. The CDR3 sequence is 14 residues long. Method: immunoSEQ multiplex PCR; TCRdb's copy keeps in-frame clones and lacks some. The repertoire holds some 13,000 clones, with about 80% as singletons.

The source material was naive CD4+ T cells from blood cultured with regulatory dendritic cells. The subset: CD45RA+ naive T cells. The V and J genes are TRBV11-3 and TRBJ2-2, with 10 bases fitting TRBD2. This clonotype originated in a human donor in good health. CDR3 loop: CASRLAGVTGELFF. CDR3 sequence (DNA): TGTGCCAGCAGGCTAGCGGGAGTCACCGGGGAGCTGTTTTTT.